These T cell receptor beta chains were read from a single sample in a study of human T cells and chemical hapten exposure. One entry per CDR3 protein results from TCRdb running MiXCR on the RACE reads. The table shows about 90,000 distinct CDR3 sequences, with about 11% occurring only once. This sample comprised whole blood, obtained in connection with sensitization to the hapten diphenylcyclopropenone (DPC). These receptors were taken from a man aged 35 to 55 with alopecia areata. Some clones in this sample may be carry-over from other donors' samples. Both conserved end residues are part of each CDR3. A D gene is named only where the DNA matches it firmly. Some rows have no size entry. The others give once, few or many, or a class for an expanded clone.

.,TRBJ1-1,TRBV7-9,.,CASSLGSLRGSTEAFF,TGTGCCAGCAGCTTAGGGTCCCTCAGGGGAAGCACTGAAGCTTTCTTT
few,TRBJ2-4,TRBV4-1,TRBD2,CASSQSPGTSGREAKNIQYF,TGCGCCAGCAGCCAGTCTCCCGGGACTAGCGGGAGAGAGGCCAAAAACATTCAGTACTTC
.,TRBJ1-4,TRBV12-3/TRBV12-4,TRBD1,CASRPNRGPANEKLFF,TGTGCCAGCAGACCAAACAGGGGGCCGGCTAATGAAAAACTGTTTTTT
many,TRBJ1-6,TRBV7-9,.,CASSRGLNSPLHF,TGTGCCAGCAGCCGCGGATTGAATTCACCCCTCCACTTT
.,TRBJ2-6,TRBV11-2,.,CASSLDWAGANVLTF,TGTGCCAGCAGCTTAGATTGGGCTGGGGCCAACGTCCTGACTTTC
.,TRBJ2-3,TRBV5-4,TRBD2,CASSSGSGADTQYF,TGTGCCAGCAGCTCCGGTAGCGGGGCAGATACGCAGTATTTT
.,TRBJ1-1,TRBV29-1,.,CSVEDLRVREAFF,TGCAGCGTTGAAGATCTGAGGGTTCGGGAAGCTTTCTTT
few,TRBJ1-6,TRBV4-3,.,CASSQEGRSYNSPLHF,TGCGCCAGCAGCCAAGAAGGCAGGTCCTATAATTCACCCCTCCACTTT
few,TRBJ1-4,TRBV7-2,.,CASSLGRGATNEKLFF,TGTGCCAGCAGTCTCGGACGGGGTGCAACTAATGAAAAACTGTTTTTT
.,TRBJ2-2,TRBV29-1,.,CSVQQGTNTGELFF,TGCAGCGTACAACAGGGTACGAACACCGGGGAGCTGTTTTTT
few,TRBJ2-5,TRBV9,TRBD2,CASSPRLAEEETQYF,TGTGCCAGCAGCCCCCGACTAGCGGAGGAAGAGACCCAGTACTTC